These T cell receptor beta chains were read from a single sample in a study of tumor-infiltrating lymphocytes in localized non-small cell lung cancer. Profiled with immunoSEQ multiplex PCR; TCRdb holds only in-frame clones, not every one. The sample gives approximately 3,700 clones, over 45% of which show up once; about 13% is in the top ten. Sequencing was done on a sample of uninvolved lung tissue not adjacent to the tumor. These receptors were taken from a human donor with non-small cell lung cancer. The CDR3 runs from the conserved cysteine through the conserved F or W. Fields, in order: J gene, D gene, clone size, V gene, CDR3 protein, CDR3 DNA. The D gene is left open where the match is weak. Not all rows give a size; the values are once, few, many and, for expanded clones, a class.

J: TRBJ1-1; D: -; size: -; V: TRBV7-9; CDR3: CASSREGSNTEAFF; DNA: TGTGCCAGCAGCCGGGAGGGCTCGAACACTGAAGCTTTCTTT
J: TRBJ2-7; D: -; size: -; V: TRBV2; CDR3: CASRNYRTSYEQYF; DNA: TGTGCCAGCAGAAACTACAGAACCTCCTACGAGCAGTACTTC
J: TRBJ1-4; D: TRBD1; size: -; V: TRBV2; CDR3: CASSPFGTGSNEKLFF; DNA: TGTGCCAGCAGCCCTTTCGGGACAGGCTCCAATGAAAAACTGTTTTTT
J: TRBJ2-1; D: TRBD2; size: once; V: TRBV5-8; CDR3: CASSLFGTSGLVGFF; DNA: TGTGCCAGCAGCTTATTTGGGACTAGCGGACTGGTGGGGTTCTTC
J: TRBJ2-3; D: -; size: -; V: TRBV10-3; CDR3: CAISGRGLTARTDTQYF; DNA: TGTGCCATCAGTGGGAGGGGGCTTACTGCCCGCACAGATACGCAGTATTTT
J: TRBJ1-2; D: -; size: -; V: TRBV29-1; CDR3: CSVYGKRGGKDYGYTF; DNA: TGCAGCGTTTACGGCAAAAGGGGGGGTAAAGACTATGGCTACACCTTC
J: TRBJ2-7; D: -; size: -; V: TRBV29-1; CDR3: CSFRVGNYEQYF; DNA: TGCAGCTTCCGCGTCGGGAACTACGAGCAGTACTTC
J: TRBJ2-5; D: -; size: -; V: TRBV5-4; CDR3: CASSLLFQTQYF; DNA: TGTGCCAGCAGCTTGCTGTTTCAGACCCAGTACTTC
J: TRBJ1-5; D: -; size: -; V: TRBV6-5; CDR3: CASSYGQYNQPQHF; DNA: TGTGCCAGCAGTTACGGACAGTACAATCAGCCCCAGCATTTT
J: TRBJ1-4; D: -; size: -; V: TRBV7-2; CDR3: CASSLDSGVTNEKLFF; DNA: TGTGCCAGCAGCTTAGACAGCGGGGTAACTAATGAAAAACTGTTTTTT
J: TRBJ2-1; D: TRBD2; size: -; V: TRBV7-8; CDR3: CASSARTSGVEQFF; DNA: TGTGCCAGCAGCGCCCGGACTAGCGGGGTGGAGCAGTTCTTC
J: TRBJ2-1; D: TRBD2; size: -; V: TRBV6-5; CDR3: CASSLLAGNNEQFF; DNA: TGTGCCAGCAGTCTACTAGCGGGGAACAATGAGCAGTTCTTC
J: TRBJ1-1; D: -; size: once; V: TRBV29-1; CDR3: CSVSDNRAFF; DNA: TGCAGCGTCTCAGACAACAGAGCTTTCTTT
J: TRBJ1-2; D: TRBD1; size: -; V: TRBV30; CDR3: CAWRIQGAFGYTF; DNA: TGTGCCTGGAGGATACAGGGGGCTTTTGGCTACACCTTC
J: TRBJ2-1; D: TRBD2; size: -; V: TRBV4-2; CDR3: CASSQASVLAGDYNEQFF; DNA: TGTGCCAGCAGCCAAGCATCGGTTTTAGCGGGGGATTACAATGAGCAGTTCTTC
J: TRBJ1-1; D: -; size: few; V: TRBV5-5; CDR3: CASSLDMNTEAFF; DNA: TGTGCCAGCAGCTTGGATATGAACACTGAAGCTTTCTTT
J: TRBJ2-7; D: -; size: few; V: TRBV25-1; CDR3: CASSGTWRQYF; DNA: TGTGCCAGCAGCGGCACCTGGAGGCAGTACTTC
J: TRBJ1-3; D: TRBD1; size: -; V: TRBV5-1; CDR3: CASSLGGTGSAGNTIYF; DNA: TGCGCCAGCAGCTTGGGGGGGACAGGGTCTGCTGGAAACACCATATATTTT
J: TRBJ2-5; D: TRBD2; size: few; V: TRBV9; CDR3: CASSVAGLAGGETQYF; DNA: TGTGCCAGCAGCGTAGCTGGACTAGCGGGAGGAGAGACCCAGTACTTC
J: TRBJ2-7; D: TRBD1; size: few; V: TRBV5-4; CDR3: CASSLGGTGGYEQYF; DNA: TGTGCCAGCAGCTTGGGAGGGACAGGGGGCTACGAGCAGTACTTC
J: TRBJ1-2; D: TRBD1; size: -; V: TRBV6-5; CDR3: CASSYYTGAGYTF; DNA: TGTGCCAGCAGTTATTACACAGGGGCTGGCTACACCTTC
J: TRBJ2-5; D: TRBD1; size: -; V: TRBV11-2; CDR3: CASSLDGQVQGKTQYF; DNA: TGTGCCAGCAGCTTAGATGGACAGGTCCAAGGAAAGACCCAGTACTTC
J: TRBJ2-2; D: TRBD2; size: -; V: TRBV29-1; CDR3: CSFATLAGGNTGELFF; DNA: TGCAGCTTCGCTACGCTAGCGGGAGGGAACACCGGGGAGCTGTTTTTT
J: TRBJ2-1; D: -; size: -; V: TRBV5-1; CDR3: CASSPGTGYSYNEQFF; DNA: TGCGCCAGCAGCCCGGGAACAGGTTACTCCTACAATGAGCAGTTCTTC
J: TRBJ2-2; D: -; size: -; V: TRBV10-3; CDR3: CATSSDGDNTGELFF; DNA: TGTGCCACCTCTTCGGACGGGGATAACACCGGGGAGCTGTTTTTT
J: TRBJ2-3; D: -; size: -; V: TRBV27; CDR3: CASSSRGTDTQYF; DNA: TGTGCCAGCAGTTCGAGAGGCACAGATACGCAGTATTTT
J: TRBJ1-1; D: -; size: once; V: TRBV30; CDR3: CAWRRQGLTEAFF; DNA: TGTGCCTGGAGAAGGCAGGGTCTGACTGAAGCTTTCTTT
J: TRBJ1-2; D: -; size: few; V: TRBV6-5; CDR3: CASSYQAPPNYGYTF; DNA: TGTGCCAGCAGTTACCAGGCTCCCCCTAACTATGGCTACACCTTC
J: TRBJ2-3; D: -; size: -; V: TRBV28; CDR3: CASSPAAGAIDTQYF; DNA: TGTGCCAGCAGTCCCGCGGCAGGGGCTATAGATACGCAGTATTTT
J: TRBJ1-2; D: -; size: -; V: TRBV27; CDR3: CASSLSFQAHALWGYTF; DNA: TGTGCCAGCAGTTTATCTTTCCAGGCCCATGCGCTATGGGGCTACACCTTC
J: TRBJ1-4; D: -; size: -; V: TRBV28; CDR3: CASSLRLGEKLFF; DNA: TGTGCCAGCAGTTTACGACTTGGGGAAAAACTGTTTTTT
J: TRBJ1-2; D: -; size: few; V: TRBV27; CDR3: CASSLGTTTNYGYTF; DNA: TGTGCCAGCAGTTTAGGGACAACTACTAACTATGGCTACACCTTC
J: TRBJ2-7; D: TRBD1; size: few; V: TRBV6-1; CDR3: CASSKPRQGIVEQYF; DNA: TGTGCCAGCAGTAAGCCCCGACAGGGGATCGTGGAGCAGTACTTC
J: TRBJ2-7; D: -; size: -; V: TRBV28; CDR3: CASSSTGTWSYEQYF; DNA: TGTGCCAGCAGTTCCACCGGGACATGGAGCTACGAGCAGTACTTC
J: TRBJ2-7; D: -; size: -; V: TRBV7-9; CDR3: CASSAPTGGVGEQYF; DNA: TGTGCCAGCAGCGCCCCCACGGGCGGGGTAGGCGAGCAGTACTTC
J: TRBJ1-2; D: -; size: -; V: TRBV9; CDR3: CASSVDQGNYGYTF; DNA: TGTGCCAGCAGCGTTGACCAGGGGAACTATGGCTACACCTTC
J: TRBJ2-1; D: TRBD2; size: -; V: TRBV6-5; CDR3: CASSYVFTSGPNEQFF; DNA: TGTGCCAGCAGTTATGTTTTCACTAGCGGGCCGAATGAGCAGTTCTTC
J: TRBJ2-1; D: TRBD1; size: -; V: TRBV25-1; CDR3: CASTEDRVYNEQFF; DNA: TGTGCCAGCACAGAGGACAGGGTCTACAATGAGCAGTTCTTC
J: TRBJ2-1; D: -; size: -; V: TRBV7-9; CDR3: CASSLVGEGGSDEQFF; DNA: TGTGCCAGCAGCTTAGTGGGGGAGGGGGGTTCAGATGAGCAGTTCTTC
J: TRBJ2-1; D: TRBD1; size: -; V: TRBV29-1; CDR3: CSVRGTGVFNEQFF; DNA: TGCAGCGTTCGCGGGACAGGGGTTTTCAATGAGCAGTTCTTC
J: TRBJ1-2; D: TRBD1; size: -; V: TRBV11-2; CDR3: CASSPRQGALYGYTF; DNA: TGTGCCAGCAGCCCGCGACAGGGGGCGCTGTATGGCTACACCTTC
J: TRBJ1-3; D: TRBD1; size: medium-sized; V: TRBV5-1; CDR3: CASSWRDRGPTGNTIYF; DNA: TGCGCCAGCAGCTGGAGGGACAGGGGGCCGACTGGAAACACCATATATTTT
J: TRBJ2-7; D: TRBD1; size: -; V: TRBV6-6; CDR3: CASSLGQAPYF; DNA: TGTGCCAGCAGCCTCGGACAGGCCCCGTACTTC
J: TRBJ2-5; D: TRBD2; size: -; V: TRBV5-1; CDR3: CASKRGGPETQYF; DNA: TGCGCCAGCAAACGCGGGGGGCCTGAGACCCAGTACTTC
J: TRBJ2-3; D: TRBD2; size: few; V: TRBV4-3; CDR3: CASSQDLAAGGTDTQYF; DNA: TGCGCCAGCAGCCAAGATCTAGCAGCGGGGGGGACAGATACGCAGTATTTT
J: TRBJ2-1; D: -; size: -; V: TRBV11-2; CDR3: CASSSKPYRVSSYNEQFF; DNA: TGTGCCAGCAGCTCGAAACCATACAGGGTCTCATCCTACAATGAGCAGTTCTTC